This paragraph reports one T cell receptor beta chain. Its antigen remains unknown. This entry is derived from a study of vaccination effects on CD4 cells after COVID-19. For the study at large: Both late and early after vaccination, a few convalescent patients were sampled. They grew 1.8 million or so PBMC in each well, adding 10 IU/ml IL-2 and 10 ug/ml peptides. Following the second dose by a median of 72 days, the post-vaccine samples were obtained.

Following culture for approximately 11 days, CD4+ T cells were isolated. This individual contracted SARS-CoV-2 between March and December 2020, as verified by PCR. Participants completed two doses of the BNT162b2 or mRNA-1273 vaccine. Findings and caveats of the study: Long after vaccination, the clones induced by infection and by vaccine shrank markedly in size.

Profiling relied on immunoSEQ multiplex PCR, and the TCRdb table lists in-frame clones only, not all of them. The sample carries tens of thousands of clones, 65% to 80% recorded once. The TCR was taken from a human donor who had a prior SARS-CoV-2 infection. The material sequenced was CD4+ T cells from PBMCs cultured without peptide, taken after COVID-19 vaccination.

DNA for the CDR3: TGTGCCAGCAGCTTGACAGGGAAGGTCTCCGGGGAGCTGTTTTTT. The encoded protein is CASSLTGKVSGELFF. This chain uses TRBV7-9 with TRBJ2-2; 7 bases match TRBD1. CDR3 length: 15 residues. Germline V lookup: CDR1 SEHNR, CDR2 FQNEAQ (reference sequence). After removal of 3 bases from V and 6 bases from J, the junction contained 7 bases not matched to a gene.